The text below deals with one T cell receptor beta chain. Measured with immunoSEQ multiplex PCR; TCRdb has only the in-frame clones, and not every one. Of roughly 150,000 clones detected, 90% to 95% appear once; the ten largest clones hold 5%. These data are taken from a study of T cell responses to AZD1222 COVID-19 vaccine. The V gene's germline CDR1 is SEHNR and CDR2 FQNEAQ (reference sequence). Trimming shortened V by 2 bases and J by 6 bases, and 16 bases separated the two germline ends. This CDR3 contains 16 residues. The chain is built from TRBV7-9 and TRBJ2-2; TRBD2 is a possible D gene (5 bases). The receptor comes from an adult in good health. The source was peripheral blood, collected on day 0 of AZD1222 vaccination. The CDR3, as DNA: TGTGCCAGCAGCTTATTAGGCGGGTTGTCCTCCGGGGAGCTGTTTTTT. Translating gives CASSLLGGLSSGELFF.